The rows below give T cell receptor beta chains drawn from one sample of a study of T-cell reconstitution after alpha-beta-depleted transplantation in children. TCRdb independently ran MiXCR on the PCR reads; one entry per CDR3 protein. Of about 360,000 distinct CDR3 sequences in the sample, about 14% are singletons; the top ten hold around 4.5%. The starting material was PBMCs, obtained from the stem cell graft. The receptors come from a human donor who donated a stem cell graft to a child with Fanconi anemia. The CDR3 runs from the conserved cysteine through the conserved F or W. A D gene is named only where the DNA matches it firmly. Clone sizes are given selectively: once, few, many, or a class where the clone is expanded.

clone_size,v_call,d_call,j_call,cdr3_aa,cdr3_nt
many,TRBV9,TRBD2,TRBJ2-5,CASSAYGGGAGTQYF,TGTGCCAGCAGCGCTTACGGCGGGGGGGCAGGGACCCAGTACTTC
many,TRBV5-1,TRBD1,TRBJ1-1,CASSYGQGNTEAFF,TGCGCCAGCAGCTATGGACAGGGGAACACTGAAGCTTTCTTT
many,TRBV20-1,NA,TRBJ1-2,CSASSSGGGYGYTF,TGCAGTGCCTCATCTTCCGGGGGAGGTTATGGCTACACCTTC
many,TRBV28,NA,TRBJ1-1,CASSRGSGTEAFF,TGTGCCAGCAGTCGGGGTTCGGGCACTGAAGCTTTCTTT
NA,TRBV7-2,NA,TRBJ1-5,CASSLDPNSNQPQHF,TGTGCCAGCAGCTTAGACCCGAATAGCAATCAGCCCCAGCATTTT
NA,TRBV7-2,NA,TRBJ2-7,CASSLGIVSYEQYF,TGTGCCAGCAGCTTAGGTATAGTCTCATACGAGCAGTACTTC
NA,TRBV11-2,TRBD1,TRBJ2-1,CASSSRDRGSKQFF,TGTGCCAGCAGCTCTAGGGACAGGGGGTCAAAGCAGTTCTTC
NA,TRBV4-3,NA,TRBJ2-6,CASSQALISGANVLTF,TGCGCCAGCAGCCAAGCACTGATCTCTGGGGCCAACGTCCTGACTTTC
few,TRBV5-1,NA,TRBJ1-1,CASFLDPDTEAFF,TGCGCCAGCTTCCTCGACCCGGACACTGAAGCTTTCTTT
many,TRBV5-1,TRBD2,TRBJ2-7,CASSLSGGPSYEQYF,TGCGCCAGCAGCTTGAGCGGGGGGCCGTCCTACGAGCAGTACTTC
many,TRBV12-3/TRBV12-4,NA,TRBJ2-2,CASSLHGVGSGELFF,TGTGCCAGCAGTTTACACGGGGTTGGTTCCGGGGAGCTGTTTTTT
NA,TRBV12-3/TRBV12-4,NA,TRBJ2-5,CASSLGVFATQYF,TGTGCCAGCAGTTTAGGAGTTTTCGCGACCCAGTACTTC
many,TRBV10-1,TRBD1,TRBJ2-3,CASSYSGTGGTDTQYF,TGCGCCAGCAGTTACTCCGGGACAGGGGGTACAGATACGCAGTATTTT
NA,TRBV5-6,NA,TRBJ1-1,CASSPTNGGNTEAFF,TGTGCCAGCAGCCCTACAAATGGAGGGAACACTGAAGCTTTCTTT